This paragraph reports one T cell receptor beta chain. No antigen is known for it. Qualities for individual bases were not recorded, and no much larger clone is one base off. The data stem from a study of blood T cell repertoires in COVID-19 (dated by TCRdb to 2020 to 2022). Background for the entire study: Samples covering the acute and convalescent phases of COVID-19 were provided by collaborators in the United States, Italy and Spain. The prospective study material was composed of cDNA or gDNA derived from T cells, B-cell-depleted T cells, or PBMCs. The dataset comprised deeply sampled blood TCRbeta repertoires from subjects exposed to, actively infected with, or recovered from COVID-19. A freely available public database, intended as a resource for researchers studying the immune response to SARS-CoV-2, is where the repertoires were released. Samples came from the ongoing ImmuneRACE study (first 160 participants) plus 1,254 subjects from 6 global collaborators. The sample metadata nearly always contained a de-identified subject ID, COVID-19 status, age in years and sex. HLA class I and class II types, where available, came from metadata supplied by the sample provider rather than from assay-based typing. The full study reports these points: How much clinical and demographic metadata was included differed by source and by participant, and the metadata was provided uncurated.

TCRbeta CDR3 regions were amplified from genomic DNA using the immunoSEQ Assay, a bias-controlled multiplex PCR. The original methods were these. The number of nucleated cells in each sample was estimated from the amplification of reference gene primers within the assay. To quantify the absolute abundance of each unique TCRbeta CDR3 rearrangement, sequence reads were collapsed and filtered. For each sample, productive Simpson clonality was calculated as the square root of Simpson's diversity index across productive rearrangements. Drawn from immuneACCESS, this table holds only the in-frame rearrangements with V and J called that TCRdb kept. Clones are partly lost; checked studies trace under half to an unresolved V gene and leave the rest unexplained. The V and J calls and clone size were taken over from that table, and D and trimming were inferred from the DNA. The sample table holds 150,000 or so clones, of which about 89% were seen once. The ten most abundant clones make up roughly 11% of the sample.

At one collaborating source in Seattle, patients were enrolled during active infection and were followed longitudinally through the course of disease. Collaborating institutions collected whole blood in K2EDTA tubes following their own protocols. Collaborator samples were shipped for TCRbeta analysis as frozen whole blood, isolated PBMCs, or DNA extracted from either sample type. The CDR3 holds 18 amino acids from the cysteine to the phenylalanine. The read is trimmed to its CDR3 DNA, 54 bases read in frame from base 1. V drops 4 bases and J drops 0 bases, leaving 21 bases in between. From the germline V gene, CDR1 is SGHDN and CDR2 is FVKESK.

Sequenced sample: peripheral blood. The TCR comes from a woman in her seventies with COVID-19, enrolled during active disease. This sequence uses TRBV14 and TRBJ2-5; the D gene is possibly TRBD1, with 7 bases matching. The sequence in DNA is TGTGCCAGCAGCCGCAAGAGATACGCGGGACAGTACCAAGAGACCCAGTACTTC. The encoded protein is CASSRKRYAGQYQETQYF.